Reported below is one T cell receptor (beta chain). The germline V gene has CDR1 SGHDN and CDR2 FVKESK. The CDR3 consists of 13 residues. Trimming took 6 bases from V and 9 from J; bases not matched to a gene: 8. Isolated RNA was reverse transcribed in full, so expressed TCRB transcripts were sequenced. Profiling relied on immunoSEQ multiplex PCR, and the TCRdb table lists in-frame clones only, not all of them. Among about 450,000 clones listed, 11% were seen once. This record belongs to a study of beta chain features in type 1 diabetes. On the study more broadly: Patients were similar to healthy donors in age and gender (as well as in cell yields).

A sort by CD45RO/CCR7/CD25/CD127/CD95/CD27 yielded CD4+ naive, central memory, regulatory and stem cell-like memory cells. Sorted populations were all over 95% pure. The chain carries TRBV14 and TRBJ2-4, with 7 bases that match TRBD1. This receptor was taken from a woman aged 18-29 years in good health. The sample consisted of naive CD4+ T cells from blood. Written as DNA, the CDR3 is TGTGCCAGCAGTCGAACAGGGGATGGCATTCAGTACTTC. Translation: CASSRTGDGIQYF.